The T cell receptor beta chain described here comes from a study of blood T cell repertoires in COVID-19. Study-wide background: From T cells, B-cell-depleted T cells, or PBMCs came the material, which was cDNA or gDNA.

The germline CDR1 and CDR2 sequences are MNHEY and SVGAGI. This CDR3 comprises 14 residues. V dropped 6 bases and J dropped 6; count of bases not matched to a gene: 5. The method was immunoSEQ multiplex PCR; TCRdb's version includes in-frame clones alone and lacks a portion of them. The sample carries some 250,000 clones, approximately 83% recorded once. Sequenced input: peripheral blood. The sequence came from a woman in her 30s who had recovered from COVID-19. The chain recombines TRBV6-5 with TRBJ2-1, with 10 bases identical to TRBD2. CDR3 protein: CASSVSGGFNEQFF. CDR3 nucleotides: TGTGCCAGCAGCGTTAGCGGGGGGTTCAATGAGCAGTTCTTC.